Listed below are T cell receptor beta chains from one sample, sequenced in a study of graft-versus-host responses after intestinal transplantation. Data came from immunoSEQ multiplex PCR; TCRdb stores just in-frame clones and leaves some out. The table shows some 110,000 clones, with roughly 84% occurring only once. Their cognate antigens are unknown. The material sequenced was unstimulated CD4+ T cells sorted from spleen or lymph node cells, taken before intestinal transplant. These receptor sequences come from a human donor who received an intestinal transplant. CDR3s include the opening cysteine and the closing phenylalanine or tryptophan. The D gene is left open where the match is weak. Size is omitted from some rows. Given values are once, few, many or a class for expanded clones.

>17|TRBV19|NA|NA|TRBJ2-5
CASSIRRLALNQETQYF
TGTGCCAGTAGTATACGGCGGCTAGCGCTTAACCAAGAGACCCAGTACTTC
>19|TRBV7-9|NA|TRBD2|TRBJ2-2
CASSLNRAAGIENTGELFF
TGTGCCAGCAGCTTAAATAGGGCAGCGGGAATCGAAAACACCGGGGAGCTGTTTTTT
>18|TRBV4-1|NA|TRBD2|TRBJ2-2
CASSQTWTSGNHTGELFF
TGCGCCAGCAGCCAAACCTGGACTAGCGGGAATCACACCGGGGAGCTGTTTTTT
>11|TRBV7-6|NA|NA|TRBJ2-3
CASSSRQAQYF
TGTGCCAGCAGCTCGCGCCAAGCGCAGTATTTT
>18|TRBV4-1|NA|TRBD2|TRBJ2-2
CASSQGALAGSYTGELFF
TGCGCCAGCAGCCAAGGGGCGTTAGCGGGGTCCTACACCGGGGAGCTGTTTTTT
>14|TRBV27|NA|NA|TRBJ1-5
CASSLFGLNQPQHF
TGTGCCAGCAGTTTGTTCGGGCTCAATCAGCCCCAGCATTTT
>15|TRBV28|NA|NA|TRBJ2-1
CASSPHRSSYNEQFF
TGTGCCAGCAGCCCCCACCGGAGCTCCTACAATGAGCAGTTCTTC
>14|TRBV30|NA|NA|TRBJ2-5
CAWSVGLEGETQYF
TGTGCCTGGAGTGTAGGGCTCGAAGGGGAGACCCAGTACTTC
>13|TRBV5-1|NA|NA|TRBJ2-7
CASSLGPTYEQYF
TGCGCCAGCAGCTTAGGGCCGACGTACGAGCAGTACTTC
>15|TRBV2|few|NA|TRBJ1-1
CASSVGHSGGTEAFF
TGTGCCAGCAGCGTCGGGCACAGTGGTGGCACTGAAGCTTTCTTT
>11|TRBV20-1|NA|NA|TRBJ1-4
CSARGLEKLFF
TGCAGTGCTAGGGGACTCGAAAAACTGTTTTTT
>12|TRBV5-1|NA|NA|TRBJ2-1
CASRLGYNEQFF
TGCGCCAGCCGGTTGGGGTACAATGAGCAGTTCTTC
>15|TRBV11-3|NA|NA|TRBJ2-5
CASSTSGLNSETQYF
TGTGCCAGCAGCACGAGCGGGCTGAATTCGGAGACCCAGTACTTC
>11|TRBV4-1|few|TRBD1|TRBJ2-7
CASSRDREKYF
TGCGCCAGCAGCCGCGACAGGGAGAAGTACTTC
>17|TRBV9|NA|TRBD2|TRBJ2-5
CASSVGTSGGLQETQYF
TGTGCCAGCAGCGTAGGGACTAGCGGGGGCCTCCAAGAGACCCAGTACTTC
>17|TRBV19|NA|NA|TRBJ1-5
CASKRVGGVLGNQPQHF
TGTGCCAGTAAACGGGTAGGGGGAGTGCTCGGCAATCAGCCCCAGCATTTT
>12|TRBV2|NA|NA|TRBJ2-5
CASKADQETQYF
TGTGCCAGCAAGGCGGACCAAGAGACCCAGTACTTC
>14|TRBV5-4|once|NA|TRBJ2-5
CASSLELATETQYF
TGTGCCAGCAGCTTGGAGCTAGCTACAGAGACCCAGTACTTC
>20|TRBV9|NA|TRBD2|TRBJ2-5
CASSQHEVPGLAGGPETQYF
TGTGCCAGCAGCCAACATGAAGTCCCGGGACTAGCGGGAGGGCCGGAGACCCAGTACTTC
>15|TRBV11-2|NA|TRBD2|TRBJ2-5
CASSLDLAGVETQYF
TGTGCCAGCAGCTTAGATCTTGCGGGGGTAGAGACCCAGTACTTC
>16|TRBV10-3|NA|TRBD1|TRBJ1-6
CAISESDYRGNSPLHF
TGTGCCATCAGTGAGTCGGATTACAGGGGAAATTCACCCCTCCACTTT
>12|TRBV2|NA|NA|TRBJ1-2
CASTMSSYGYTF
TGTGCCAGCACCATGAGCTCATATGGCTACACCTTC
>16|TRBV12-5|NA|NA|TRBJ1-5
CASGLPGAGENQPQHF
TGTGCTAGTGGTTTGCCAGGGGCAGGGGAAAATCAGCCCCAGCATTTT
>15|TRBV4-1|once|NA|TRBJ1-4
CASSQEGSGREKLFF
TGCGCCAGCAGCCAAGAGGGCTCAGGGCGGGAAAAACTGTTTTTT
>16|TRBV6-6|NA|TRBD2|TRBJ2-7
CASSTRSLAGPYEQYF
TGTGCCAGCAGTACCCGATCACTAGCGGGTCCCTACGAGCAGTACTTC
>15|TRBV4-1|once|NA|TRBJ2-5
CASSQGPNPEETQYF
TGCGCCAGCAGCCAAGGGCCAAACCCGGAGGAGACCCAGTACTTC
>15|TRBV15|NA|NA|TRBJ2-1
CATSRSQGRFNEQFF
TGTGCCACCAGCAGGTCGCAGGGTAGATTCAATGAGCAGTTCTTC
>13|TRBV19|NA|NA|TRBJ2-5
CASSNSGAETQYF
TGTGCCAGTAGTAATTCTGGGGCAGAGACCCAGTACTTC
>13|TRBV6-5|NA|NA|TRBJ2-2
CASSRGNTGELFF
TGTGCCAGCAGTCGGGGGAACACCGGGGAGCTGTTTTTT
>14|TRBV4-1|once|NA|TRBJ2-3
CASSQDYGADTQYF
TGCGCCAGCAGCCAAGATTATGGGGCAGATACGCAGTATTTT
>15|TRBV15|NA|NA|TRBJ2-7
CATSRETADSYEQYF
TGTGCCACCAGCAGAGAAACTGCTGACTCCTACGAGCAGTACTTC
>15|TRBV5-1|NA|TRBD2|TRBJ2-2
CASSSGLAITGELFF
TGCGCCAGCAGCTCGGGACTAGCGATAACAGGGGAGCTGTTTTTT
>15|TRBV9|once|NA|TRBJ2-1
CASERGSGTYNEQFF
TGTGCCAGCGAAAGGGGGAGCGGGACCTACAATGAGCAGTTCTTC
>15|TRBV10-3|NA|NA|TRBJ1-2
CAISEGDRRGLGYTF
TGTGCCATCAGTGAAGGTGACAGGAGGGGCCTAGGCTACACCTTC
>15|TRBV19|NA|TRBD2|TRBJ2-7
CASSTAGGNPYEQYF
TGTGCCAGTAGTACGGCGGGAGGCAATCCCTACGAGCAGTACTTC
>19|TRBV5-1|NA|NA|TRBJ1-6
CASSATPVGGRWNNSPLHF
TGCGCCAGCAGCGCCACCCCGGTGGGGGGTCGGTGGAATAATTCACCCCTCCACTTT
>13|TRBV2|NA|TRBD1|TRBJ1-2
CASSYTGGEGYTF
TGTGCCAGCAGTTACACAGGGGGCGAAGGCTACACCTTC